What follows are 28 T cell receptor beta chains derived from one specimen sequenced in a study of T cells in tumors after PD-1 blockade. Documented time point: first of two pre-therapy site-matched biopsies roughly two months apart. Clones were sequenced by immunoSEQ multiplex PCR, and TCRdb holds only the in-frame ones, with some missing. Seen here are about 4,200 clones, around 69% observed once, and the top ten hold roughly 7.5%. The starting material was tumor tissue, obtained before anti-PD-1 treatment. These receptors were taken from a human donor with basal cell carcinoma.

The chain couples TRBV5-4 to TRBJ2-5; D gene unclear. V lost 4 bases and J 9 bases, leaving 16 bases between the germline ends. Germline V lookup: CDR1 SGHNT, CDR2 YYREEE (reference sequence). The CDR3 has 13 residues. The CDR3 protein is CASSDTRIAPQYF. The CDR3 DNA reads TGTGCCAGCAGCGATACGCGAATCGCGCCCCAGTACTTC.

In this sample, this clone turned up a few times. CDR3 loop: CASSQTGQGDNSPLHF. The CDR3 region has the DNA TGTGCCAGCAGCCAAACCGGACAGGGGGATAATTCACCCCTCCACTTT. The chain joins TRBV3-1 (or the pseudogene TRBV3-2) to TRBJ1-6; 10 bases match TRBD1. The CDR3 sequence is 16 residues long. Germline V gives CDR1 LGHDT, CDR2 YNNKEL (reference sequence). The ends lost 2 bases at V and 5 bases at J; junction bases unmatched: 3.

This chain links TRBV30 with TRBJ2-5; the D gene is possibly TRBD2 (5 bases). Germline-derived CDR1 and CDR2 are GTSNPN and SVGIG (reference sequence). The CDR3 contains 12 residues. V was cut by 5 bases and J by 0 bases, with 7 bases left in between. CDR3 amino acids: CAWGLNQETQYF. Written as DNA, the CDR3 is TGTGCCTGGGGACTCAACCAAGAGACCCAGTACTTC. The entire variable domain, with the rest obtained from reference TRBV30 and TRBJ2-5, is as follows: SQTIHQWPATLVQPVGSPLSLECTVEGTSNPNLYWYRQAAGRGLQLLFYSVGIGQISSEVPQNLSASRPQDRQFILSSKKLLLSDSGFYLCAWGLNQETQYFGPGTRLLVL.

The chain recombines TRBV9 with TRBJ2-7, with D tentatively TRBD1 or TRBD2 (5 bases each). The CDR3 has 13 residues. The germline V gene encodes CDR1 SGDLS and CDR2 YYNGEE. V lost 0 bases and J 6 bases, leaving 10 bases between the germline ends. In nucleotides, the CDR3 is TGTGCCAGCAGCGTAGGATGGGGGTCCGAGCAGTACTTC. Amino acids: CASSVGWGSEQYF.

The V call is TRBV10-1, the J call TRBJ2-2; the match to TRBD1 covers 8 bases. This CDR3 comprises 15 residues. The J segment lost 7 bases and the V segment lost 6 bases, leaving 10 bases of the junction unmatched. Looked up from germline, CDR1 is WNHNN and CDR2 is SYGVQD (reference sequence). The CDR3: CASSNTGGLDGELFF. CDR3 in DNA: TGCGCCAGCAGCAATACAGGGGGATTGGACGGGGAGCTGTTTTTT.

This clone turned up a few times. This chain connects TRBV25-1 to TRBJ2-7, with D unresolved. Looked up from germline, CDR1 is MGHDK and CDR2 is SYGVNS. The CDR3 runs to 11 residues. The germline V and J ends were trimmed by 5 bases and 4 bases, with 6 bases remaining between them. The CDR3 here is CASSRKYEQYF. DNA of the CDR3: TGTGCCAGCAGTCGAAAGTACGAGCAGTACTTC.

In this sample, this clone turned up a few times. The chain couples TRBV18 to TRBJ1-4; D gene ambiguous. V gave up 1 base and J gave up 0 bases, with 12 bases separating them. The CDR3 loop spans 17 amino acids. Germline values: CDR1 KGHSH, CDR2 LQKENI. The CDR3 loop is CASSPRPLRATNEKLFF. The CDR3 nucleotides read TGTGCCAGCTCACCACGGCCTCTCCGTGCAACTAATGAAAAACTGTTTTTT.

This sequence joins TRBV7-9 and TRBJ2-5; D unclear. Germline assignment: CDR1 SEHNR and CDR2 FQNEAQ (reference sequence). The CDR3 covers 15 residues. Between the trimmed V and J ends, which lost 4 bases and 2 bases, there was a span of 14 bases. The CDR3 spells CASSSDRLIQETQYF. DNA of the CDR3: TGTGCCAGCAGCTCAGATCGGCTCATTCAAGAGACCCAGTACTTC.

The V gene is TRBV19, the J gene TRBJ1-2; 7 bases align to TRBD1. CDR3 length: 13 residues. V lost 4 bases, J lost 7 bases, and 6 bases stayed unmatched. Germline assignment: CDR1 LNHDA and CDR2 SQIVND (reference sequence). The CDR3 region is CASSTQGRGGYTF. CDR3 DNA sequence: TGTGCCAGTAGTACACAGGGGAGAGGTGGCTACACCTTC.

This chain joins TRBV2 and TRBJ2-5; 12 nucleotides match TRBD2. Trimming at V came to 4 bases and at J to 6 bases, leaving 6 bases not matched to a gene. The CDR3 consists of 15 residues. The germline CDR1 and CDR2 sequences are SNHLY and FYNNEI. CDR3 in amino acids: CASSASSGGAKTQYF. The CDR3 DNA reads TGTGCCAGCAGTGCGTCTAGCGGGGGGGCCAAGACCCAGTACTTC.

The gene calls are TRBV6-5 and TRBJ2-7; 7 bases match TRBD2. The CDR3 spans 15 residues. V lost 2 bases to trimming and J lost 3 bases; unmatched junction nucleotides: 7. CDR1 and CDR2 (germline): MNHEY, SVGAGI. The CDR3: CASSYLSGGYYEQYF. The CDR3 DNA is TGTGCCAGCAGTTACCTCTCGGGGGGTTACTACGAGCAGTACTTC.

J is TRBJ2-2 and V is TRBV7-6, with 7 bases aligning to TRBD1. CDR3 length: 14 residues. Trimming at V came to 5 bases and at J to 3 bases, leaving 3 bases not matched to a gene. In germline, CDR1 is SGHVS, CDR2 FNYEAQ. The CDR3 reads CASSPQGYTGELFF. The CDR3, as DNA: TGTGCCAGCAGCCCACAGGGGTACACCGGGGAGCTGTTTTTT.

By frequency in the sample, this clone is medium-sized (0.01 to 0.1%). V is TRBV2 and J is TRBJ1-6; possible D gene TRBD1, 6 bases. This CDR3 is 16 amino acids long. V gave up 1 base and J gave up 4 bases, with 11 bases separating them. CDR1 and CDR2 from the germline V gene are SNHLY and FYNNEI. The CDR3 region is CASSEVGQGYNSPLHF. Written as DNA, the CDR3 is TGTGCCAGCAGTGAAGTTGGTCAGGGGTATAATTCACCCCTCCACTTT.

This sequence joins TRBV19 and TRBJ1-5, with TRBD1 matching 7 bases. Trimming at V came to 5 bases and at J to 3 bases, leaving 4 bases not matched to a gene. The CDR3 has 14 residues. Germline values: CDR1 LNHDA, CDR2 SQIVND (reference sequence). CDR3: CASSPTGDNQPQHF. CDR3 in DNA: TGTGCCAGTAGTCCCACAGGGGACAATCAGCCCCAGCATTTT.

By sample share, this clone is large. J is TRBJ2-3 and V is TRBV28; D not resolved. With 3 bases removed from V and 5 bases from J, the gap between germline ends came to 6 bases. Germline V CDR1 and CDR2: MDHEN, SYDVKM. CDR3 size: 12 residues. In DNA form, the CDR3 reads TGTGCCAGCAGTTTCCTGGGAGATACGCAGTATTTT. Encoded protein: CASSFLGDTQYF.

The rearrangement uses TRBV30 and TRBJ1-2; D may be TRBD1 (5 bases). CDR3 length equals 12 residues. Germline V gives CDR1 GTSNPN, CDR2 SVGIG (reference sequence). Trimming cost V 4 bases and J 5 bases, with 11 bases left between them. The CDR3 sequence is CAWKGYRYGYTF. CDR3 nucleotides: TGTGCCTGGAAGGGGTACCGTTATGGCTACACCTTC.

This clone is a singleton in its sample. This chain connects TRBV30 to TRBJ2-1; D uncertain. Germline V lookup: CDR1 GTSNPN, CDR2 SVGIG (reference sequence). V lost 4 bases to trimming and J lost 3 bases, with 13 bases between them. CDR3 length: 14 amino acids. In DNA form, the CDR3 reads TGTGCCTGGAATGGCAGAGTTATCTACAATGAGCAGTTCTTC. As protein: CAWNGRVIYNEQFF.

The chain is built from TRBV20-1 and TRBJ2-7; 10 bases are a match to TRBD1. V dropped 3 bases and J dropped 3; count of bases not matched to a gene: 8. CDR1 and CDR2 from the germline V gene are DFQATT and SNEGSKA (reference sequence). The CDR3 has 15 residues. This chain's CDR3 is CSASAPRDRGYEQYF. CDR3 DNA: TGCAGTGCTAGTGCCCCTCGGGACAGGGGCTACGAGCAGTACTTC.

The J gene is TRBJ1-4, the V gene TRBV2; 7 bases fit TRBD1. CDR1 is SNHLY, CDR2 FYNNEI, per germline. There are 15 residues in the CDR3. After removal of 3 bases from V and 4 bases from J, the junction contained 5 bases not matched to a gene. In DNA, the CDR3 is TGTGCCAGCAGTGACAGGGGGGGAAATAATGAAAAACTGTTTTTT. Protein product: CASSDRGGNNEKLFF.

The V gene is TRBV6-4, the J gene TRBJ2-1; possibly TRBD1 for D (6 bases). Germline assignment: CDR1 MRHNA and CDR2 SNTAGT. The CDR3 extends over 14 amino acids. The germline V and J ends were trimmed by 6 bases and 0 bases, with 9 bases remaining between them. The CDR3 reads CASSRDISYNEQFF. CDR3 nucleotide sequence: TGTGCCAGCAGCCGGGACATCTCCTACAATGAGCAGTTCTTC.

This rearrangement joins TRBV4-1 to TRBJ2-2, with TRBD2 identical over 12 bases. The germline V gene has CDR1 MGHRA and CDR2 YSYEKL. CDR3 length: 17 amino acids. Trimming cost V 4 bases and J 1 base; bases outside gene matches: 4. CDR3 residues: CASSPSGGALNTGELFF. The CDR3 DNA sequence: TGCGCCAGCAGCCCTAGCGGGGGGGCGTTGAACACCGGGGAGCTGTTTTTT.

The DNA of the CDR3 is TGTGCCACCAGTGAGGCTGGAGAGACCCAGTACTTC. Amino acid sequence: CATSEAGETQYF. This rearrangement joins TRBV24-1 to TRBJ2-5; D gene ambiguous. The germline gives CDR1 KGHDR, CDR2 SFDVKD. The CDR3 is made up of 12 amino acids. With 4 bases removed from V and 4 bases from J, the gap between germline ends came to 6 bases.

This chain links TRBV29-1 with TRBJ2-1, with a weak D call TRBD1 (6 bases). Per germline, CDR1 SQVTM and CDR2 ANQGSEA. The CDR3 length is 15 residues. V was trimmed by 3 bases and J by 3 bases, leaving 15 bases between them. The CDR3 here is CSVDGTFPNYNEQFF. DNA of the CDR3: TGCAGCGTTGACGGGACATTTCCCAACTACAATGAGCAGTTCTTC.

The V gene is TRBV5-6, the J gene TRBJ2-7; 8 bases line up with TRBD1. This CDR3 comprises 16 residues. The ends lost 4 bases at V and 3 bases at J; junction bases unmatched: 12. Germline V gene lookup returns CDR1 SGHDT and CDR2 YYEEEE. For the CDR3, the DNA is TGTGCCAGCAGCGGTACCTCCGGGACAGGTCTCTACGAGCAGTACTTC. This gives the protein CASSGTSGTGLYEQYF.

The rearrangement uses TRBV6-7 and TRBJ1-2, with 7 bases fitting TRBD1. TRBV6-7 is treated as an ORF (open reading frame) with a function not yet certain. The CDR3 length is 16 residues. The V segment lost 4 bases and the J segment 1 base; nucleotides outside the gene matches: 9. Written as DNA, the CDR3 is TGTGCCAGCAGTTGGAACAGGGGCCCCCTTAACTATGGCTACACCTTC. The encoded protein is CASSWNRGPLNYGYTF.

V gene TRBV28 combines with J gene TRBJ2-4; 7 positions agree with TRBD1. Germline trimming cut 6 bases from V and 0 bases from J; bases unmatched to any gene: 8. The CDR3 contains 16 residues. In germline, CDR1 is MDHEN, CDR2 SYDVKM. CDR3 coding DNA: TGTGCCAGCAGCCTCCCGGGACAGCTAGCCAAAAACATTCAGTACTTC. It translates to CASSLPGQLAKNIQYF.

This clone was picked up a small number of times. V is TRBV19 and J is TRBJ2-7; 8 positions match TRBD1. Looked up from germline, CDR1 is LNHDA and CDR2 is SQIVND (reference sequence). The CDR3 totals 16 residues. V was clipped by 5 bases and J by 3 bases; unmatched bases: 12. CDR3 nucleotides: TGTGCCAGTAGTCCCACCCCGGGACAGGCGAGCTACGAGCAGTACTTC. Protein sequence: CASSPTPGQASYEQYF. Full variable domain (rest looked up from reference TRBV19 and TRBJ2-7): DGGITQSPKYLFRKEGQNVTLSCEQNLNHDAMYWYRQDPGQGLRLIYYSQIVNDFQKGDIAEGYSVSREKKESFPLTVTSAQKNPTAFYLCASSPTPGQASYEQYFGPGTRLTVT.

The chain has TRBV5-5 and TRBJ2-3; the match to TRBD1 covers 8 bases. With 2 bases clipped from V and 0 bases from J, the junction kept 17 bases outside the gene matches. The germline V gene has CDR1 SGHKS and CDR2 YYEKEE (reference sequence). The CDR3 runs to 20 residues. The CDR3 DNA reads as TGTGCCAGCAGCTTTCCGGGACAGGATTCGGGTGGGATTAGCACAGATACGCAGTATTTT. It is translated as CASSFPGQDSGGISTDTQYF.